This T cell receptor beta chain was recovered during a study of graft-versus-host responses after intestinal transplantation. Turning to the study itself: Isolated intestinal, liver-intestinal, or multivisceral transplants had been given to the recipients. Anti-thymocyte globulin was used for induction in all recipients, who then took tacrolimus and steroids for roughly three years. Study-wide results and caveats: The authors found GvH clones in recipient marrow, some appearing first in ileum or blood.

With 5 bases removed from V and 2 bases from J, the gap between germline ends came to 11 bases. The CDR3 covers 14 residues. Germline V lookup: CDR1 SGHAT, CDR2 FQNNGV. About this clone itself: Its antigen is as yet unknown.

Some clones are missing from TCRdb's copy, which holds only in-frame ones; the method was immunoSEQ multiplex PCR. Of over 45,000 clones in the sample, around 93% were seen once. The source is a human donor who was the organ donor for an intestinal transplant. The sequenced sample was unstimulated CD4+ T cells sorted from spleen or lymph node cells, obtained before transplant. The chain carries TRBV11-2 and TRBJ2-3; either TRBD1 or TRBD2 may fit D (5 bases each). DNA of the CDR3: TGTGCCAGCAGCGGGGGTTTGCACACAGATACGCAGTATTTT. It is translated as CASSGGLHTDTQYF.